This TCR beta chain came from a study of technical replicates of blood from a few donors. The CDR3 is made up of 17 amino acids. Germline V gene sequence: CDR1 SEHNR, CDR2 FQNEAQ (reference sequence). V was clipped by 4 bases and J by 3 bases; unmatched bases: 9. Some clones are missing from TCRdb's copy, which holds only in-frame ones; the method was immunoSEQ multiplex PCR. Of some 50,000 clones listed, around 94% are singletons. The chain carries TRBV7-9 and TRBJ2-7; 13 nucleotides line up with TRBD2. This receptor was obtained from a human donor in good health. Sample: T cells isolated from PBMCs. The CDR3 DNA follows: TGTGCCAGCAGCTCACATCTGCGACTAGCGGGGGGCTACGAGCAGTACTTC. Protein product: CASSSHLRLAGGYEQYF.